A selection of T cell receptor beta chains follows, all from one sample in a study of response to subunit inactivated influenza vaccine. TCRdb analysed the RT-PCR reads with MiXCR anew, one entry per CDR3 protein. The sample carries around 580,000 distinct CDR3 sequences, roughly 12% recorded once. The sample consisted of PBMCs from blood, taken on the day of vaccination. Receptors were obtained from a man between 45 and 60 years old who received an inactivated influenza vaccine. Each CDR3 is given with its conserved first and last residue. Fields, in order: D gene, clone size, J gene, V gene, CDR3 DNA, CDR3 protein. The D gene is left open where the match is weak. Part of the rows lack a size; the others show once, few, many or a class for expanded clones.

>NA|few|TRBJ2-3|TRBV7-9
TGTGCCGGGGAGAAGGACACAGATACGCAGTATTTT
CAGEKDTDTQYF
>NA|many|TRBJ2-7|TRBV3-1
TGTGCCAGCAGCCAAGATCCCCGGCGGGAAAGGGATTACTACGAGCAGTACTTC
CASSQDPRRERDYYEQYF
>TRBD1|many|TRBJ1-6|TRBV10-3
TGTGCCATCAGTGAACAGGGGACCTATAATTCACCCCTCCACTTT
CAISEQGTYNSPLHF
>NA|NA|TRBJ1-5|TRBV20-1
TGCAGTGCTAGCCTTACTTTGACATCAAGCAATCAGCCCCAGCATTTT
CSASLTLTSSNQPQHF
>TRBD1|NA|TRBJ2-4|TRBV12-3/TRBV12-4
TGTGCCAGCAGTCAGGGACAGGGAGGTACCAAAAACATTCAGTACTTC
CASSQGQGGTKNIQYF
>TRBD1|NA|TRBJ2-7|TRBV7-2
TGTGCCAGCAGGTGGTTGGACAGGGTCTCCTACGAGCAGTACTTC
CASRWLDRVSYEQYF
>NA|NA|TRBJ2-2|TRBV20-1
TGCAGTGCTAGTTCTACGAACACCGGGGAGCTGTTTTTT
CSASSTNTGELFF
>NA|many|TRBJ1-2|TRBV5-1
TGCGCCAGCACCCCCCAACCGGGGGAGAGGGGCTACACCTTC
CASTPQPGERGYTF
>TRBD1|few|TRBJ1-6|TRBV7-9
TGTGCCAGCAGCCCCGGGGACAGTTTTTATCATTCACCCCTCCACTTT
CASSPGDSFYHSPLHF
>TRBD2|NA|TRBJ2-4|TRBV7-2
TGTGCCAGCAGCACCCGAAGCGGGGGACTAGCCAAAAACATTCAGTACTTC
CASSTRSGGLAKNIQYF
>TRBD2|many|TRBJ2-1|TRBV2
TGTGCCAGCAGTCAGGCCTTGATTTCACTAGCGGGGAACAATGAGCAGTTCTTC
CASSQALISLAGNNEQFF
>TRBD1|few|TRBJ2-7|TRBV12-3/TRBV12-4
TGTGCCAGCAGGCAATCAGTCGGGACAGGGGAGCAGTACTTC
CASRQSVGTGEQYF
>NA|few|TRBJ2-1|TRBV7-8
TGTGCCAGCAGCCCTTCAGCTTGGTACGAGCAGTTCTTC
CASSPSAWYEQFF
>NA|NA|TRBJ1-2|TRBV5-1
TGCGCCAGCAGCTTGAACAGTCTGGATGGCTACACCTTC
CASSLNSLDGYTF
>NA|NA|TRBJ1-2|TRBV7-2
TGTGCCAGCAGCCTCGAGAGAAGCTATGGCTACACCTTC
CASSLERSYGYTF
>TRBD1|few|TRBJ2-7|TRBV6-5
TGTGCCAGCAGTTACGGGTGGCAGGGGGAAAGGGAGCAGTACTTC
CASSYGWQGEREQYF
>TRBD1|NA|TRBJ1-4|TRBV28
TGTGCCAGCAGTTTCTTACAGGGGGCTGCAACTAATGAAAAACTGTTTTTT
CASSFLQGAATNEKLFF
>NA|few|TRBJ2-7|TRBV20-1
TGCAGTGCTAGAGGGGTCTTTTTGAGCTCCTACGAGCAGTACTTC
CSARGVFLSSYEQYF
>NA|many|TRBJ2-7|TRBV27
TGTGCCAGCAGTTTAGACACCGTCAGCGAGCAGTACTTC
CASSLDTVSEQYF
>NA|many|TRBJ1-4|TRBV20-1
TGCAGTGCTGGGGGGGCCACTAATGAAAAACTGTTTTTT
CSAGGATNEKLFF
>NA|few|TRBJ2-2|TRBV12-3/TRBV12-4
TGTGCCAGCAGTACTAGGGACAAAAACACCGGGGAGCTGTTTTTT
CASSTRDKNTGELFF
>NA|NA|TRBJ2-6|TRBV19
TGTGCCAGTAGGCAGGACAGCCTTCTCTCTGGGGCCAACGTCCTGACTTTC
CASRQDSLLSGANVLTF
>NA|few|TRBJ2-2|TRBV11-2
TGTGCCAGCAGCTTGACGGGACCTACGAACACCGGGGAGCTGTTTTTT
CASSLTGPTNTGELFF
>TRBD2|few|TRBJ2-1|TRBV24-1
TGTGCCACCAGTGATTTCGCGGGAGGACTCTACAATGAGCAGTTCTTC
CATSDFAGGLYNEQFF
>TRBD2|few|TRBJ2-1|TRBV11-2
TGTGCCAGCAGCCGAAGTCCCGGGACTAGCGGGAGGGCCCCCTACAATGAGCAGTTCTTC
CASSRSPGTSGRAPYNEQFF
>TRBD2|NA|TRBJ2-3|TRBV25-1
TGTGCCAGCAGTGCCCCCTGGCGGGGGGGAGATACGCAGTATTTT
CASSAPWRGGDTQYF
>NA|NA|TRBJ2-7|TRBV11-2
TGTGCCAGCAACCCCGGTGGGGGCGAGCAGTACTTC
CASNPGGGEQYF
>NA|few|TRBJ2-2|TRBV7-3
TGTGCCAGCAGCTTAACTCACCGTTCGAACACCGGGGAGCTGTTTTTT
CASSLTHRSNTGELFF
>NA|NA|TRBJ2-1|TRBV20-1
TGCAGTGCTATTTCCGGGACAACCGCTCCCAACAATGAGCAGTTCTTC
CSAISGTTAPNNEQFF
>NA|few|TRBJ2-7|TRBV29-1
TGCAGCGTTGAAGATTGGGTTATCTACGAGCAGTACTTC
CSVEDWVIYEQYF
>NA|many|TRBJ2-3|TRBV7-9
TGTGCCAGCAGCCTGACCGGGTTCACAGATACGCAGTATTTT
CASSLTGFTDTQYF
>NA|few|TRBJ2-1|TRBV5-1
TGCGCCAGCAGCTTGCAGGGCCAGGGGACCTACAATGAGCAGTTCTTC
CASSLQGQGTYNEQFF
>NA|NA|TRBJ2-1|TRBV20-1
TGCAGTGCCCCCGGGAGCTCCTACAATGAGCAGTTCTTC
CSAPGSSYNEQFF
>TRBD1|NA|TRBJ1-6|TRBV5-1
TGCGCCAGCAGCGACAGGGTTGGGAATTCACCCCTCCACTTT
CASSDRVGNSPLHF
>NA|few|TRBJ1-1|TRBV18
TGTGCCAGCTCACCAGCAGTGGGGGCGCTGAACACTGAAGCTTTCTTT
CASSPAVGALNTEAFF
>TRBD2|NA|TRBJ2-1|TRBV3-1
TGTGCCAGCAGCCAAGATCTTACTAGCGGGGGGGTAGGATACAATGAGCAGTTCTTC
CASSQDLTSGGVGYNEQFF
>NA|NA|TRBJ2-7|TRBV6-1
TGTGCCAGCAGCCGACAGGAGGTCTACGAGCAGTACTTC
CASSRQEVYEQYF
>TRBD2|NA|TRBJ2-3|TRBV9
TGTGCCAGCAGCGTAATAGCGGGGAACACAGATACGCAGTATTTT
CASSVIAGNTDTQYF
>TRBD2|few|TRBJ2-3|TRBV20-1
TGCAGTGCTTCGACTAGCGGCGGCACAGATACGCAGTATTTT
CSASTSGGTDTQYF
>NA|NA|TRBJ1-2|TRBV12-3/TRBV12-4
TGTGCCAGCAGTTTAGGGGGCCGGGGGGCCTATGGCTACACCTTC
CASSLGGRGAYGYTF
>TRBD1|NA|TRBJ2-5|TRBV4-1
TGCGCCAGCAGCCAAGCCGGGACAGTTCAAGAGACCCAGTACTTC
CASSQAGTVQETQYF
>NA|few|TRBJ1-1|TRBV7-2
TGTGCCAGCAGTTACATGGGGGTTGACACTGAAGCTTTCTTT
CASSYMGVDTEAFF
>NA|few|TRBJ2-5|TRBV20-1
TGCAGTGCTCATCGGACAGTACAAGAGACCCAGTACTTC
CSAHRTVQETQYF
>TRBD1|NA|TRBJ2-1|TRBV6-2/TRBV6-3
TGTGCCAGCAACCAACAGGGGAAGAAAGTGTACAATGAGCAGTTCTTC
CASNQQGKKVYNEQFF
>TRBD1|few|TRBJ1-5|TRBV28
TGTGCCAGCAGGCTTTACAGGGGTCTAAGCAATCAGCCCCAGCATTTT
CASRLYRGLSNQPQHF
>NA|NA|TRBJ2-1|TRBV30
TGTGCCTGGAGTGGTCTAGTCGATGAGCAGTTCTTC
CAWSGLVDEQFF
>NA|NA|TRBJ2-7|TRBV28
TGTGCCAGCAAAAAACAGGGAAACTCCTACGAGCAGTACTTC
CASKKQGNSYEQYF
>TRBD1|NA|TRBJ2-7|TRBV4-3
TGCGCCAGCAGCCTTTCTTGGACAGGGGGCTACGAGCAGTACTTC
CASSLSWTGGYEQYF
>NA|NA|TRBJ1-2|TRBV20-1
TGCAGTGCTGGTAGGACAGAAGATCTACCTAACTATGGCTACACCTTC
CSAGRTEDLPNYGYTF
>NA|NA|TRBJ2-5|TRBV3-1
TGTGCCAGCAGCCAAGATCTGACCGTAGAGACCCAGTACTTC
CASSQDLTVETQYF
>NA|few|TRBJ2-1|TRBV4-3
TGCGCCAGCAGCGAAGAGCAGGGCTCCTACAATGAGCAGTTCTTC
CASSEEQGSYNEQFF
>TRBD2|NA|TRBJ2-3|TRBV4-2
TGTGCCAGCAGGGGACTAGCGGGGGCAGATACGCAGTATTTT
CASRGLAGADTQYF
>TRBD2|NA|TRBJ2-1|TRBV7-6
TGTGCCAGCAGCTTAACGGGACTAACGAGCTCCTACAATGAGCAGTTCTTC
CASSLTGLTSSYNEQFF
>TRBD1|NA|TRBJ1-2|TRBV4-2
TGTGCCAGCAGCCAAGATCAGACAGGGGGTAGCTATGGCTACACCTTC
CASSQDQTGGSYGYTF
>TRBD2|NA|TRBJ2-7|TRBV20-1
TGCAGTGCCTACGCGGCTAGCGGGACTGGGGAGCAGTACTTC
CSAYAASGTGEQYF
>NA|many|TRBJ2-6|TRBV6-1
TGTGCCAGCAGTGGTCTGGCAGGCCCCTCTGGGGCCAACGTCCTGACTTTC
CASSGLAGPSGANVLTF
>NA|NA|TRBJ1-1|TRBV14
TGTGCCAGCAGCCAGTTAACCACAGGCTCCACTGAAGCTTTCTTT
CASSQLTTGSTEAFF
>TRBD1|many|TRBJ2-1|TRBV7-9
TGTGCCAGCAGCACGAACAGGGGGCGAGGGGAGCAGTTCTTC
CASSTNRGRGEQFF
>NA|many|TRBJ1-2|TRBV12-3/TRBV12-4
TGTGCCAGCAGTTTATTGGCGAACTATGGCTACACCTTC
CASSLLANYGYTF
>NA|NA|TRBJ2-3|TRBV7-9
TGTGCCAGCAGCTGGGCAGGGGTGCGTGCGGATACGCAGTATTTT
CASSWAGVRADTQYF